Detailed here is one T cell receptor (beta chain). Its antigen is currently not known. No much larger clone is present one base from it, and per-base qualities are unavailable. This sample is drawn from a study of blood T cell repertoires in COVID-19 (dated by TCRdb to about 2020). In the study overall: Samples from collaborators originated in the United States, Italy and Spain and spanned both the acute and convalescent phases of COVID-19. The material from the prospective study consisted of cDNA or gDNA derived from T cells, B-cell-depleted T cells, or PBMCs. Deeply sampled blood TCRbeta repertoires from subjects exposed to, actively infected with, or recovered from COVID-19 were included in the dataset. The repertoires were released in a freely available public database intended as a resource for research on the immune response to SARS-CoV-2. The samples were drawn from two sources: the first 160 participants of the ongoing ImmuneRACE study, and 1,254 subjects contributed by 6 global collaborators. Sample metadata almost always included a de-identified subject ID, COVID-19 status, age in years and sex. Where available, HLA class I and class II types were taken from metadata supplied by the sample provider and were not determined by assay-based typing. Overall study outcomes, separate from this receptor: How much clinical and demographic metadata was included differed by source and by participant, and the metadata was provided uncurated.

Including the terminal cysteine and phenylalanine, the CDR3 comprises 16 residues. Here the CDR3 DNA is all that survives: 48 bases in frame from base 1. Deletion took 3 bases off V and 1 base off J, with a span of 16 bases between the germline ends. The germline V gene yields MDHEN for CDR1 and SYDVKM for CDR2. The immunoSEQ Assay, a bias-controlled multiplex PCR, was used to amplify TCRbeta CDR3 regions from genomic DNA. The paper's processing steps were these. The number of nucleated cells in each sample was estimated from the amplification of reference gene primers within the assay. To quantify the absolute abundance of each unique TCRbeta CDR3 rearrangement, sequence reads were collapsed and filtered. Productive Simpson clonality was computed per sample as the square root of Simpson's diversity index over productive rearrangements. The immuneACCESS repertoire file appears here via TCRdb, limited to in-frame rearrangements. These files lack a portion of the clones; in checked studies, under half of the deficit traces to unresolved V genes, and the cause of the others is not known. Clone size and V and J calls were adopted from that table, with D and trimming inferred from the DNA. In all, the sample holds approximately 350,000 clones, and about 90% of those were seen once. The ten largest account for around 3% of the sample.

Enrolling through a virtual design, the prospective study's participants ranged in age from roughly 18 to 89 years and lived across 20 to 25 United States geographic areas. In the prospective study, participants were assigned to cohorts based on the clinical history participants reported in a screening survey and a study questionnaire. Recovered participants in ImmuneRACE Cohort 3 were defined by two consecutive negative NP/OP PCR tests, clearance by a healthcare professional, or resolution of symptoms. In the prospective study, whole blood, serum and a nasopharyngeal or oropharyngeal swab were collected from each participant by mobile phlebotomists. Participants in the prospective study had the option to provide additional blood draws and questionnaires over an approximately 2-month period. Blood samples from the prospective study were shipped frozen or at room temperature prior to DNA extraction.

The source material was PBMCs or T cells enriched from blood (not recorded which). The rearrangement joined TRBV28 to TRBJ2-7; a tentative D call is TRBD2 (5 bases match). The TCR originated in a woman aged 25-40 years who had recovered from COVID-19. DNA sequence: TGTGCCAGCAGTTTGGCCCCGGGGTATGGGTCCTACGAGCAGTACTTC. The translation is CASSLAPGYGSYEQYF.